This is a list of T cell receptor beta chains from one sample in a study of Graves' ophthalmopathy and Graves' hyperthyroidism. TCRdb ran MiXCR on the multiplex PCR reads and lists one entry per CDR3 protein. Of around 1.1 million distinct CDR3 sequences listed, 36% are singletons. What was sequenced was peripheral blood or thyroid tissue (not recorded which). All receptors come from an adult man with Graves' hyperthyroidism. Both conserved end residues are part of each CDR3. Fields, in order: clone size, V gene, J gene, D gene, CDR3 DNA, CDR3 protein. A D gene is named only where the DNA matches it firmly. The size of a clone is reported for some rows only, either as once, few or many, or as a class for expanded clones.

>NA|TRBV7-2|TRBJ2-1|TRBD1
TGTGCCAGCAGCCCCTGGACAGGGGGCAATGAGCAGTTCTTC
CASSPWTGGNEQFF
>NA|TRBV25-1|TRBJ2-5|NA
TGTACCAGCAGAGATCGACAGTTACAAGAGACCCAGTACTTC
CTSRDRQLQETQYF
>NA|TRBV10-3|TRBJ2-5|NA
TGTGCCATCAGTGGGTCCCAGGGAGGAGTGCAGCCCCAGTACTTC
CAISGSQGGVQPQYF
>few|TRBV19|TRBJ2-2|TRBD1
TGTGCCAGTAGTACCATTGGACAGGGAGGCACCGGGGAGCTGTTTTTT
CASSTIGQGGTGELFF
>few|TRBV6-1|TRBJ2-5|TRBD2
TGTGCCAGCAGTGAAGAGGGCGAAGCGGGGGCAATGTACTTC
CASSEEGEAGAMYF
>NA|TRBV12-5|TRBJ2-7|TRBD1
TGTGCTAGTGCCATCGACAGGGGAACCTACGAGCAGTACTTC
CASAIDRGTYEQYF
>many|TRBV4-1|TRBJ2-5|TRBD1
TGCGCCAGCAGCCAATACCGGGACAGGCAAGAGACCCAGTACTTC
CASSQYRDRQETQYF
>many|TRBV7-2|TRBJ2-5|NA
TGTGCCAGCAGCTTATATGGGGAAGAGACCCAGTACTTC
CASSLYGEETQYF
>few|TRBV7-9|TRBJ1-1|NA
TGTGCCAGCAGCTTTTCCGGGGCAGGAGACGTTGAAGCTTTCTTT
CASSFSGAGDVEAFF
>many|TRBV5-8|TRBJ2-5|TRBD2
TGTGCCAGCAGCCCTCAGGGAACGCGGGGGGAAGAGACCCAGTACTTC
CASSPQGTRGEETQYF
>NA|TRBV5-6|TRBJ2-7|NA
TGTGCCAGCAGCCCCGGGACCGCGAACGAGCAGTACTTC
CASSPGTANEQYF
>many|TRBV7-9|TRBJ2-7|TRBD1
TGTGCCAGCAGATCCGGGACAGACGAGCAGTACTTC
CASRSGTDEQYF
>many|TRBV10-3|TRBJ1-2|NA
TGTGCCATCAGTGAGTCCGACGAATATGGCTACACCTTC
CAISESDEYGYTF
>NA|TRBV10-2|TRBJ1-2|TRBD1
TGCGCCAGCAGCCAAGAGGGGGCGGGACCCTATGGCTACACCTTC
CASSQEGAGPYGYTF
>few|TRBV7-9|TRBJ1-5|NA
TGTGCCAGCAGCTCACAGGGAGGCATCGCTCAGCCCCAGCATTTT
CASSSQGGIAQPQHF
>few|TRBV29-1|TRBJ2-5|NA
TGCAGCGTTGGGGGCCCGAAGACCCAGTACTTC
CSVGGPKTQYF
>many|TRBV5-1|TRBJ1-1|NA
TGCGCCAGCAGCCCAACGGCCGGGGGTGGGGACGCTTTCTTT
CASSPTAGGGDAFF
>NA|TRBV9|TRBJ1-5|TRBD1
TGTGCCTGCAGCGTTGGCCAGGGGGGCAATCAGCCCCAGCATTTT
CACSVGQGGNQPQHF
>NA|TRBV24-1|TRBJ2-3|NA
TGTGCCACCAGTGATTTGAGGGGTAGCGGCACAGATACGCAGTATTTT
CATSDLRGSGTDTQYF
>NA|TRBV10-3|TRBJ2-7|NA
TGTGCCATCAGTGGCCCGCCCGGGGAGGTGTCCGTCCAGTGGTATTGCGAGCAGTACTTC
CAISGPPGEVSVQWYCEQYF
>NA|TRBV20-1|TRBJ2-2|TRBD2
TGCAGTGCTAGGAGCGGGAGGGGGACGAACACCGGGGAGCTGTTTTTT
CSARSGRGTNTGELFF
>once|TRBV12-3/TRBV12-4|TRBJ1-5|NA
TGTGCCAGCAGTCAAACGGGGGGGGAGCCCCAGCATTTT
CASSQTGGEPQHF
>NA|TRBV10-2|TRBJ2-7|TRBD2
TGCGCCAGCAGTGCCGGACTAGCTTTTTCCTACGAGCAGTACTTC
CASSAGLAFSYEQYF
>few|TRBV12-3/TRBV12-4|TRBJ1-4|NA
TGTGCCAGCAGTTTACTCTTTTCCGAAGCGAAACTGTTTTTT
CASSLLFSEAKLFF
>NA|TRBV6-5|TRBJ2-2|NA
TGTGCCAGGACAGGCCCGAGATACAGCTTAGAGCTGTTTTTT
CARTGPRYSLELFF
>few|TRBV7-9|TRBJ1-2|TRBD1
TGTGCCAGCAGCTTAACAGGGGACTTCTATGGCTACACCTTC
CASSLTGDFYGYTF
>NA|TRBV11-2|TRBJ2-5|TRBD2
TGTGCCAGCAGTTTCACGGGGGGATCCCTAGGAGAGACCCAGTACTTC
CASSFTGGSLGETQYF
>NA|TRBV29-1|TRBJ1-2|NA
TGCAGTGCCAGCAGTTTAACAGGGTTGGATGGCTACACCTTC
CSASSLTGLDGYTF